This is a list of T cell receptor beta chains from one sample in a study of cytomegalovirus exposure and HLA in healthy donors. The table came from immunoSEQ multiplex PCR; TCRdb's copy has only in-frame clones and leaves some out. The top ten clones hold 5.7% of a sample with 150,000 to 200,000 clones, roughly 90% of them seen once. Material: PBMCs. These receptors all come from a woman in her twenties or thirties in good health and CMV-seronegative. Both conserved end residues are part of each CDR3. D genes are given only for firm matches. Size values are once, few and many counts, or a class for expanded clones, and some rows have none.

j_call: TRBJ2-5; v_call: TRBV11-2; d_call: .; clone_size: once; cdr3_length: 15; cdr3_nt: TGTGCCAGCAGCTTGGCTTTAATGAGGCAAGAGACCCAGTACTTC; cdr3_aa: CASSLALMRQETQYF
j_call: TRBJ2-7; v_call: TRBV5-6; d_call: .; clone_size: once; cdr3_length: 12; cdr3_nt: TGTGCCAGCAGCTCCGGGACCTCCGAGCAGTACTTC; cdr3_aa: CASSSGTSEQYF
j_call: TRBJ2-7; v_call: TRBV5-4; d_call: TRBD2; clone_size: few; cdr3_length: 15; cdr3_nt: TGTGCCAGCAGCTTGGGACTAGCGGGAGCCTACGAGCAGTACTTC; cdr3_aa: CASSLGLAGAYEQYF
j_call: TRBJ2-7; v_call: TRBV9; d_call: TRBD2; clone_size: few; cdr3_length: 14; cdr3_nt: TGTGCCAGCAGCGTAGGACTAGCGGGGAAGGAGCAGTACTTC; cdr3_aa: CASSVGLAGKEQYF
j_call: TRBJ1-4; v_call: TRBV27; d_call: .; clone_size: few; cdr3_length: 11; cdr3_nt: TGTGCCAGCGGCACAGGGAGGGAACTGTTTTTT; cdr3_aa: CASGTGRELFF
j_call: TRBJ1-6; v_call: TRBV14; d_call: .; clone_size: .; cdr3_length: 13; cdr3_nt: TGTGCCAGCAACACATGGGGGGATTCACCCCTCCACTTT; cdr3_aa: CASNTWGDSPLHF
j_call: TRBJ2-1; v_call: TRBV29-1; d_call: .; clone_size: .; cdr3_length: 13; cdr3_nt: TGCAGCGTTGCCCCCAGATACTACAATGAGCAGTTCTTC; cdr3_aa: CSVAPRYYNEQFF
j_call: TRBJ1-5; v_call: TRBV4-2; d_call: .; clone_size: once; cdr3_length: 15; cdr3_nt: TGTGCCAGCAGCCAAGAGGGAACAGACTATCAGCCCCAGCATTTT; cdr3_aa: CASSQEGTDYQPQHF
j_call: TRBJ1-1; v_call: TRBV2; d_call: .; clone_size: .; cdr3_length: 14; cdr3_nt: TGTGCCAGCAAGGGGGTCTTCGGGGACACTGAAGCTTTCTTT; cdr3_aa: CASKGVFGDTEAFF
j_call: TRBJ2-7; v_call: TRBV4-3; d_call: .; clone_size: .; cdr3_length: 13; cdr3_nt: TGCGCCAGCAGCCAGGGACTGTCCTACGAGCAGTACTTC; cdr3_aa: CASSQGLSYEQYF
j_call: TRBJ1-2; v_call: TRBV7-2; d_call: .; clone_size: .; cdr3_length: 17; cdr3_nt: TGTGCCAGCAGCCCCAGAGGTCAGTTAGCTCGGAACTATGGCTACACCTTC; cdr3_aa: CASSPRGQLARNYGYTF
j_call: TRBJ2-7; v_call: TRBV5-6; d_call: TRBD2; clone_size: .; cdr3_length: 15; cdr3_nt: TGTGCCAGCAGCTTGGGGCTAGCGGGAGGGTACGAGCAGTACTTC; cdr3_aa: CASSLGLAGGYEQYF
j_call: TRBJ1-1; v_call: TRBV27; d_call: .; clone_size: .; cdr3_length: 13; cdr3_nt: TGTGCCAGCAGTTCCGGATTGAACACTGAAGCTTTCTTT; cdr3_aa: CASSSGLNTEAFF
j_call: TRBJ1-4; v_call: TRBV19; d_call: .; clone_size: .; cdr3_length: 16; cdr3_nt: TGTGCCAGTAGTATAGATACTCAGCCTATAGCCGAAAAACTGTTTTTT; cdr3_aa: CASSIDTQPIAEKLFF
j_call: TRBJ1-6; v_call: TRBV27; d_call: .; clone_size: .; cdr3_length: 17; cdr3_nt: TGTGCCAGCAGTTCCCCGTGGGGGGCGGGTTCCAATTCACCCCTCCACTTT; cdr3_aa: CASSSPWGAGSNSPLHF
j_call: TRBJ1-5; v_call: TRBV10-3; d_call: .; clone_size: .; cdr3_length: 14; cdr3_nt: TGTGCCATCAGTGAGCGGTCAGGGGAACAGCCCCAGCATTTT; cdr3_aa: CAISERSGEQPQHF
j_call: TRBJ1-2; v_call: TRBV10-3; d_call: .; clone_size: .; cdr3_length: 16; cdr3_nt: TGTGCCATCAGTGCAGTTTTTGGGGGGGCGACGGACGTCTACACCTTC; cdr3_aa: CAISAVFGGATDVYTF
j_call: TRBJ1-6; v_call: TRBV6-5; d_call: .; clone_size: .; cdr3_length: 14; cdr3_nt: TGTGCCAGCAGCCGGAGCTCCTATAATTCACCCCTCCACTTT; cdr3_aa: CASSRSSYNSPLHF
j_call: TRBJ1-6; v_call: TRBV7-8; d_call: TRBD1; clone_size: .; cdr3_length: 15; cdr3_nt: TGTGCCAGCAGCGGAGGGGGCGTGGATAATTCACCCCTCCACTTT; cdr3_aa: CASSGGGVDNSPLHF
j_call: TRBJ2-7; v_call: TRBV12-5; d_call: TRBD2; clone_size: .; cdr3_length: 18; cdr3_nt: TGTGCTAGTGGTTTGGTACTAGCGGGGCCTCAGGGCTCCTACGAGCAGTACTTC; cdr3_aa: CASGLVLAGPQGSYEQYF
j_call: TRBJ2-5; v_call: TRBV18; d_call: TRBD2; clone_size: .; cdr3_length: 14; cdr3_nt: TGTGCCAGCTCACCAGCGGGGGTCGGCGAGACCCAGTACTTC; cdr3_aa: CASSPAGVGETQYF
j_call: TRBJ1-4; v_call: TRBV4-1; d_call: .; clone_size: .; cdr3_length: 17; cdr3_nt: TGCGCCAGCAGCCTTCGGGCTCGGGCGGCTAATCAAGAAAAACTGTTTTTT; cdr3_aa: CASSLRARAANQEKLFF
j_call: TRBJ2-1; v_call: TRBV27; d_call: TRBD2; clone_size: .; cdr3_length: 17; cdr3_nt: TGTGCCAGCAGTTTATTCCCCGGCGGGAGCTCCTACAATGAGCAGTTCTTC; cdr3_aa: CASSLFPGGSSYNEQFF
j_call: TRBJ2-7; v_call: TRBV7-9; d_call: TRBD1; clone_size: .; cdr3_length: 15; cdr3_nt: TGTGCCAGCAGCCTAAACAGGGGGCACTCCTACGAGCAGTACTTC; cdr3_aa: CASSLNRGHSYEQYF
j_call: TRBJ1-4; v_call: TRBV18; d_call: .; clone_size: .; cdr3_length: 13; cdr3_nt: TGTGCCAGCTCACCGGGGACGGATGAAAAACTGTTTTTT; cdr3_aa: CASSPGTDEKLFF
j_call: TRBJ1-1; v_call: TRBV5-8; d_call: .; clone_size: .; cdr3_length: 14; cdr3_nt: TGTGCCAGCAGTTACCAGTCCTGGGTGGCTGAAGCTTTCTTT; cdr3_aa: CASSYQSWVAEAFF
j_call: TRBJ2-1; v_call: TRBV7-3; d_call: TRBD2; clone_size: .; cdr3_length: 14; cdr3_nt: TGTGCCAGCAGCCCGGCGGGACTAGCGGGAGAGCAGTTCTTC; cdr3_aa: CASSPAGLAGEQFF
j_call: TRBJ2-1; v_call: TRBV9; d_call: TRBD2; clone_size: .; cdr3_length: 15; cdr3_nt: TGTGCCAGCAGCGTAGGAGCGGGAGGGCAGTTTGAGCAGTTCTTC; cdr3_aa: CASSVGAGGQFEQFF
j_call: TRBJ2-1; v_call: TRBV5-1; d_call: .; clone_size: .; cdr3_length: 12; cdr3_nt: TGCGCCAGCAGCTTGCGGGACAATGAGCAGTTCTTC; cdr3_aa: CASSLRDNEQFF
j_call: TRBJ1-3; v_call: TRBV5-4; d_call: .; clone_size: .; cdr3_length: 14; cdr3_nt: TGTGCCAGCAGCTTAGACCTCTCTGGAAACACCATATATTTT; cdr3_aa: CASSLDLSGNTIYF
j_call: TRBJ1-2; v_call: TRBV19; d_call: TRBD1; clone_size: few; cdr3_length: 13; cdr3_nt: TGTGCCAGTGCCCGGGACAGCAACTATGGCTACACCTTC; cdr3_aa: CASARDSNYGYTF
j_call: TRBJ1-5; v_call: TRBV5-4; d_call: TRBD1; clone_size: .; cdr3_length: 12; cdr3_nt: TGTGCCAGCAGCTTAGACAGGGGACCCCAGCATTTT; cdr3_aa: CASSLDRGPQHF
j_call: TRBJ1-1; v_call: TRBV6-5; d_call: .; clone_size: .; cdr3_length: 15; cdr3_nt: TGTGCCACCCAGTATACCCGGACAGCCGCCACTGAAGCTTTCTTT; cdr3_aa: CATQYTRTAATEAFF
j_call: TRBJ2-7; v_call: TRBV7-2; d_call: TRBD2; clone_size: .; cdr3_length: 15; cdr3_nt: TGTGCCAGCAGCTTCAATAGCGGGAGCTCCTACGAGCAGTACTTC; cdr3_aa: CASSFNSGSSYEQYF
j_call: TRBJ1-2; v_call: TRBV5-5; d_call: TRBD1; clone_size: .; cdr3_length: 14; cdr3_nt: TGTGCCAGCAGCCCCACACAGGGGGGCTATGGCTACACCTTC; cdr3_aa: CASSPTQGGYGYTF
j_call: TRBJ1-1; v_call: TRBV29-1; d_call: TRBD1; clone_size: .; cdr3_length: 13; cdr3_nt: TGCAGCGCCGGAAGACAGGGTGGTACTGAAGCTTTCTTT; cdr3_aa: CSAGRQGGTEAFF
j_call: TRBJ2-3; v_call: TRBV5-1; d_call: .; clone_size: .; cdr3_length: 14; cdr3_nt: TGCGCCAGCAGCTTGGAATCGGAGATAGGTACGCAGTATTTT; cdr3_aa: CASSLESEIGTQYF
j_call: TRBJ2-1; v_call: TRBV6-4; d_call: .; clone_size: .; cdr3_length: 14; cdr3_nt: TGTGCCAGCAGTACAGGGCGATTATACAATGAGCAGTTCTTC; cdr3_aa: CASSTGRLYNEQFF
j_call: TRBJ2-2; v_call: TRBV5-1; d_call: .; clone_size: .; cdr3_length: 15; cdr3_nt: TGCGCCAGCAGCTCTAGAGGGCTAAGGACCGGGGAGCTGTTTTTT; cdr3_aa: CASSSRGLRTGELFF
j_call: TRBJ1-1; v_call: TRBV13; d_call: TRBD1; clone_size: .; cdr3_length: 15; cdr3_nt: TGTGCCAGCAGCTTACAGGGGGCCCGAAACACTGAAGCTTTCTTT; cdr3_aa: CASSLQGARNTEAFF
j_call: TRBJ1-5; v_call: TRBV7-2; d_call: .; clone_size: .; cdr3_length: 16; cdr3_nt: TGTGCCAGCAGCTCGTATTCACAGGGTAGGGGTCAGCCCCAGCATTTT; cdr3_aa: CASSSYSQGRGQPQHF
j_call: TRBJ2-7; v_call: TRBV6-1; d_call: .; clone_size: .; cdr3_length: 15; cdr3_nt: TGTGCCAGCATGGATAGTGGGAGATCGTCCTACGAGCAGTACTTC; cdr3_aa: CASMDSGRSSYEQYF
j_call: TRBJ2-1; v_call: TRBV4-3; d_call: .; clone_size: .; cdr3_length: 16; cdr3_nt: TGCGCCAGCAGCCAAGAGCCGGGACTTGTGTACAATGAGCAGTTCTTC; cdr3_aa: CASSQEPGLVYNEQFF
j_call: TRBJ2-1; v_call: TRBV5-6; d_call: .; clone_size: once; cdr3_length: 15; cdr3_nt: TGTGCCAGCAGCTTGGGAGTAGCGGAATACAATGAGCAGTTCTTC; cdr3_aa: CASSLGVAEYNEQFF
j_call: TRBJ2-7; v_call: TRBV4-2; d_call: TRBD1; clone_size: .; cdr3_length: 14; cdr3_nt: TGTGCCAGCAGGCTAGGACAGGGGGCTTACGAGCAGTACTTC; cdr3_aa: CASRLGQGAYEQYF
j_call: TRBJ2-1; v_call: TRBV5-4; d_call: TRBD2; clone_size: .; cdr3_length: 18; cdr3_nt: TGTGCCAGCAGAGCGGGACTAGCGGGGGGGAAGCTCTACAATGAGCAGTTCTTC; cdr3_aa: CASRAGLAGGKLYNEQFF
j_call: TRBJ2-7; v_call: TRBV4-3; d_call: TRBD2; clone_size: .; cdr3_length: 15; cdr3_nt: TGCGCCAGCAGCCCGGGACTAGCGGGGAACTACGAGCAGTACTTC; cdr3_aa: CASSPGLAGNYEQYF
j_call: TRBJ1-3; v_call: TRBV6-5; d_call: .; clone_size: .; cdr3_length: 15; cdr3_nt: TGTGCCAGCAGCCTGAAGGGGTCCTCTGGAAACACCATATATTTT; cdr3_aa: CASSLKGSSGNTIYF